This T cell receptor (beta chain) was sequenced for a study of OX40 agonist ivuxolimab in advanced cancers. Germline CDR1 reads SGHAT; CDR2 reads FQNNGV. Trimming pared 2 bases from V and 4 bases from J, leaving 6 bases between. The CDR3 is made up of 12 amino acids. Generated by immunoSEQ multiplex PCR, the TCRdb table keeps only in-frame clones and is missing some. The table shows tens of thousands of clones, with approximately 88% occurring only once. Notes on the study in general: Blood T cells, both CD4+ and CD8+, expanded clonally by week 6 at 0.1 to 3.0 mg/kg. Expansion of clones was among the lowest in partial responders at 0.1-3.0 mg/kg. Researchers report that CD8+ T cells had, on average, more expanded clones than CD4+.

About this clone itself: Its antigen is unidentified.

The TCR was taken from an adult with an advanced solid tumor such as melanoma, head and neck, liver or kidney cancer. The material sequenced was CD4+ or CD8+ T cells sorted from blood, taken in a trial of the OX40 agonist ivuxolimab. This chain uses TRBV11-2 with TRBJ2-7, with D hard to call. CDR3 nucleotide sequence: TGTGCCAGCAGCTTATCCCAGTACGAGCAGTACTTC. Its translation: CASSLSQYEQYF.